This entry features one T cell receptor beta chain sequence. Its antigen is as yet unknown. The data derive from a study of shared clonotypes between healthy human individuals. General study results and limits: A few donors had about 5.1% of their naive CD4 clonotypes in common.

V was cut by 0 bases and J by 7 bases, with 13 bases left in between. This CDR3 is 15 amino acids long. Per the germline V gene, CDR1 is MGHRA and CDR2 is YSYEKL. In the naive CD8 group, cells lacked CD45RO and were positively selected for CCR7, so terminally differentiated effector memory CD45RA+ cells were left out. Genomic DNA per cell subset filled all wells of several immunoSEQ plates. Here immunoSEQ multiplex PCR was the method, and the copy in TCRdb shows in-frame clones only, minus some. The data contain about 1,900,000 clones, about 95% of them singletons. Sequencing was performed on naive CD8+ T cells sorted from blood. The source is a man aged 18 to 35 in good health. The chain couples TRBV4-1 to TRBJ2-1; D unresolved. The CDR3 DNA reads as TGCGCCAGCAGCCAAGACCCAGTTAGTTATAATGAGCAGTTCTTC. Translated: CASSQDPVSYNEQFF.